The present entry profiles one T cell receptor (beta chain) with its context. Its antigen is unknown. The data stem from a study of T cells expressing NK-cell markers. Study findings and constraints: About six donors showed dominant NKG2C+ clonotypes comprising about 1.0-8% of their CD8+ T cells. Whether the expanded NKG2C+ T cell clones recognized HCMV remained unclear.

CDR1 is DFQATT and CDR2 is SNEGSKA in the germline V gene (reference sequence). This CDR3 is 15 amino acids long. Reanalyzing the 5' RACE reads, TCRdb keeps one entry per CDR3 protein, without DNA. The sample's table shows over 350,000 distinct CDR3 sequences. V usage is TRBV20-1 and J usage is TRBJ2-5; absent DNA, TCRdb's TRBD2 call cannot be checked. The clonotype originates from a woman aged 50 to 60 in good health. Sequencing was done on a sample of blood T cells: a sorted CD56 or NKG2C T cell subset, CD4+ or CD8+ T cells, or bulk PBMC T cells (not recorded which). The CDR3 spells CSASVLAGVGETQYF.